A selection of T cell receptor beta chains follows, all from one sample in a study of T-cell memory formation after mild COVID-19. TCRdb used MiXCR to reprocess the 5' RACE reads, holding one entry per CDR3 protein. This table holds around 320,000 distinct CDR3 sequences, 13% to 15% found once. Sequences were obtained from PBMCs or a T cell subset sorted from them (not recorded which). These receptors came from a man aged 18-30 years who had mild COVID-19 (a few samples of this study predate the infection). Cell type and time point are not known. The CDR3 runs from the conserved cysteine through the conserved F or W. Fields, in order: clone size, D gene, V gene, J gene, CDR3 protein, CDR3 DNA. A D gene is named only where the DNA matches it firmly. Some rows have no size entry. The others give once, few or many, or a class for an expanded clone.

abundance: few
d_gene: .
v_gene: TRBV12-3/TRBV12-4
j_gene: TRBJ2-7
CDR3aa: CASSDGYAYEQYF
CDR3nt: TGTGCCAGCAGTGACGGCTACGCCTACGAGCAGTACTTC

abundance: few
d_gene: .
v_gene: TRBV5-1
j_gene: TRBJ1-1
CDR3aa: CASSPRQFTEAFF
CDR3nt: TGCGCCAGCAGCCCCCGACAGTTCACTGAAGCTTTCTTT

abundance: .
d_gene: TRBD1
v_gene: TRBV5-1
j_gene: TRBJ2-3
CDR3aa: CASSFPGQGGDTQYF
CDR3nt: TGCGCCAGCAGCTTTCCGGGACAGGGAGGTGATACGCAGTATTTT

abundance: .
d_gene: .
v_gene: TRBV6-2/TRBV6-3
j_gene: TRBJ1-1
CDR3aa: CASSSPGSPKGSTEAFF
CDR3nt: TGTGCCAGCAGTTCCCCGGGGAGCCCGAAGGGTAGCACTGAAGCTTTCTTT

abundance: .
d_gene: .
v_gene: TRBV5-1
j_gene: TRBJ2-2
CDR3aa: CASSPQANTGELFF
CDR3nt: TGCGCCAGCAGCCCTCAGGCGAACACCGGGGAGCTGTTTTTT

abundance: .
d_gene: .
v_gene: TRBV5-1
j_gene: TRBJ2-2
CDR3aa: CAVARDLLGTGELFF
CDR3nt: TGCGCCGTAGCCCGGGATCTACTGGGGACCGGGGAGCTGTTTTTT

abundance: many
d_gene: TRBD1
v_gene: TRBV20-1
j_gene: TRBJ2-5
CDR3aa: CSARTGQETQYF
CDR3nt: TGCAGTGCTAGGACAGGGCAAGAGACCCAGTACTTC

abundance: .
d_gene: .
v_gene: TRBV2
j_gene: TRBJ2-3
CDR3aa: CASQTTSTDTQYF
CDR3nt: TGTGCCAGCCAGACTACTAGCACAGATACGCAGTATTTT

abundance: few
d_gene: TRBD1
v_gene: TRBV20-1
j_gene: TRBJ2-6
CDR3aa: CSARGGQGAQGANVLTF
CDR3nt: TGCAGTGCTAGAGGCGGACAGGGGGCGCAGGGGGCCAACGTCCTGACTTTC

abundance: .
d_gene: TRBD1
v_gene: TRBV12-3/TRBV12-4
j_gene: TRBJ1-2
CDR3aa: CASSPTGGTNYGYTF
CDR3nt: TGTGCCAGCAGTCCGACAGGGGGAACTAACTATGGCTACACCTTC

abundance: many
d_gene: .
v_gene: TRBV6-5
j_gene: TRBJ2-3
CDR3aa: CASSAGALGDTQYF
CDR3nt: TGTGCCAGCAGTGCAGGGGCACTGGGAGATACGCAGTATTTT

abundance: .
d_gene: .
v_gene: TRBV10-2
j_gene: TRBJ2-5
CDR3aa: CASRGPIQETQYF
CDR3nt: TGCGCCAGTAGAGGACCTATCCAAGAGACCCAGTACTTC

abundance: few
d_gene: .
v_gene: TRBV7-2
j_gene: TRBJ2-3
CDR3aa: CASRWTNTDTQYF
CDR3nt: TGTGCCAGCAGGTGGACAAACACAGATACGCAGTATTTT

abundance: .
d_gene: TRBD1
v_gene: TRBV20-1
j_gene: TRBJ2-4
CDR3aa: CSAVRDRGNIQYF
CDR3nt: TGCAGTGCTGTCCGGGACAGGGGCAACATTCAGTACTTC

abundance: few
d_gene: .
v_gene: TRBV5-1
j_gene: TRBJ1-3
CDR3aa: CASSLDDSGYSGNTIYF
CDR3nt: TGCGCCAGCAGCTTGGACGACAGCGGTTACTCTGGAAACACCATATATTTT

abundance: .
d_gene: TRBD2
v_gene: TRBV28
j_gene: TRBJ2-1
CDR3aa: CASSVQTSRHEQFF
CDR3nt: TGTGCCAGCAGTGTCCAGACTAGCAGGCATGAGCAGTTCTTC

abundance: few
d_gene: .
v_gene: TRBV3-1
j_gene: TRBJ2-5
CDR3aa: CASSQDGGETQYF
CDR3nt: TGTGCCAGCAGCCAAGACGGAGGGGAGACCCAGTACTTC

abundance: few
d_gene: .
v_gene: TRBV3-1
j_gene: TRBJ2-1
CDR3aa: CASSQDTASVDEQFF
CDR3nt: TGTGCCAGCAGCCAAGATACGGCTAGCGTCGATGAGCAGTTCTTC

abundance: .
d_gene: .
v_gene: TRBV20-1
j_gene: TRBJ1-4
CDR3aa: CSAANTGTNEKLFF
CDR3nt: TGCAGTGCTGCAAACACAGGAACTAATGAAAAACTGTTTTTT

abundance: .
d_gene: TRBD2
v_gene: TRBV9
j_gene: TRBJ2-5
CDR3aa: CASSVEPLAGGQETQYF
CDR3nt: TGTGCCAGCAGCGTAGAGCCCCTAGCGGGGGGGCAAGAGACCCAGTACTTC

abundance: once
d_gene: .
v_gene: TRBV10-2
j_gene: TRBJ1-4
CDR3aa: CATWANEKLFF
CDR3nt: TGCGCCACCTGGGCTAATGAAAAACTGTTTTTT

abundance: .
d_gene: .
v_gene: TRBV29-1
j_gene: TRBJ2-2
CDR3aa: CSVGPTDPGELFF
CDR3nt: TGCAGCGTTGGCCCCACGGATCCCGGGGAGCTGTTTTTT

abundance: .
d_gene: TRBD1
v_gene: TRBV6-6
j_gene: TRBJ1-5
CDR3aa: CASSQDRDNRPQHF
CDR3nt: TGTGCCAGCAGCCAGGACAGGGACAATAGGCCCCAGCATTTT

abundance: .
d_gene: TRBD2
v_gene: TRBV6-5
j_gene: TRBJ2-7
CDR3aa: CASSWDLSGGGYEQYF
CDR3nt: TGTGCCAGCAGTTGGGACCTTAGCGGGGGCGGTTACGAGCAGTACTTC

abundance: many
d_gene: .
v_gene: TRBV4-3
j_gene: TRBJ2-7
CDR3aa: CASSRGLPYEQYF
CDR3nt: TGCGCCAGCAGCCGGGGGCTCCCCTACGAGCAGTACTTC

abundance: .
d_gene: .
v_gene: TRBV11-2
j_gene: TRBJ2-3
CDR3aa: CASSHSAETDTQYF
CDR3nt: TGTGCCAGCAGCCATTCGGCGGAAACAGATACGCAGTATTTT

abundance: .
d_gene: .
v_gene: TRBV28
j_gene: TRBJ1-2
CDR3aa: CASSLASYGYTF
CDR3nt: TGTGCCAGCAGTTTAGCGAGCTATGGCTACACCTTC

abundance: many
d_gene: TRBD1
v_gene: TRBV27
j_gene: TRBJ2-7
CDR3aa: CASSLRQGLTTYEQYF
CDR3nt: TGTGCCAGCAGTTTAAGACAGGGCCTGACGACCTACGAGCAGTACTTC

abundance: few
d_gene: TRBD1
v_gene: TRBV7-9
j_gene: TRBJ2-2
CDR3aa: CASTTGGQGRTGELFF
CDR3nt: TGTGCCAGCACCACAGGCGGACAGGGGCGCACCGGGGAGCTGTTTTTT

abundance: few
d_gene: .
v_gene: TRBV5-1
j_gene: TRBJ2-1
CDR3aa: CASSLFDEQFF
CDR3nt: TGCGCCAGCAGCTTATTCGATGAGCAGTTCTTC

abundance: few
d_gene: .
v_gene: TRBV28
j_gene: TRBJ2-2
CDR3aa: CASSLRDTGELFF
CDR3nt: TGTGCCAGCAGTTTAAGAGACACCGGGGAGCTGTTTTTT

abundance: .
d_gene: .
v_gene: TRBV6-2/TRBV6-3
j_gene: TRBJ1-6
CDR3aa: CASSQIYSPLHF
CDR3nt: TGTGCCAGCAGTCAAATCTATTCACCCCTCCACTTT

abundance: few
d_gene: .
v_gene: TRBV29-1
j_gene: TRBJ1-1
CDR3aa: CSVARTTEAFF
CDR3nt: TGCAGCGTTGCGAGAACCACTGAAGCTTTCTTT

abundance: .
d_gene: .
v_gene: TRBV29-1
j_gene: TRBJ2-2
CDR3aa: CSVRLGELFF
CDR3nt: TGCAGCGTTCGATTAGGGGAGCTGTTTTTT

abundance: many
d_gene: TRBD2
v_gene: TRBV5-4
j_gene: TRBJ2-1
CDR3aa: CASRAGGRGNEQFF
CDR3nt: TGTGCCAGCAGAGCGGGGGGGCGGGGGAATGAGCAGTTCTTC

abundance: many
d_gene: .
v_gene: TRBV7-9
j_gene: TRBJ2-2
CDR3aa: CASSSPGTRSAGELFF
CDR3nt: TGTGCCAGCAGCTCACCCGGGACCAGGAGCGCGGGGGAGCTGTTTTTT

abundance: many
d_gene: .
v_gene: TRBV10-3
j_gene: TRBJ2-1
CDR3aa: CAIREGGENEQFF
CDR3nt: TGTGCCATCCGAGAGGGGGGGGAGAATGAGCAGTTCTTC

abundance: .
d_gene: .
v_gene: TRBV12-3/TRBV12-4
j_gene: TRBJ2-3
CDR3aa: CASFLGGDTQYF
CDR3nt: TGTGCCAGTTTTCTTGGCGGGGATACGCAGTATTTT

abundance: .
d_gene: .
v_gene: TRBV20-1
j_gene: TRBJ2-1
CDR3aa: CSASRRAIDEQFF
CDR3nt: TGCAGTGCTAGCCGGCGGGCAATCGATGAGCAGTTCTTC

abundance: .
d_gene: TRBD2
v_gene: TRBV29-1
j_gene: TRBJ2-3
CDR3aa: CSVEVSGGGQGTQYF
CDR3nt: TGCAGCGTTGAAGTGAGCGGGGGGGGCCAAGGTACGCAGTATTTT